Each of the 24 T cell receptor beta chains below was sequenced from the same sample in a study of metastatic and nonmetastatic thyroid tumors. TCRdb ran MiXCR on the PCR reads. Here the sample spans about 20,000 clones, under 45% being singletons. Patients were all untreated before their thyroid surgery. Sequencing used tumor tissue. Receptors were obtained from a female donor with papillary thyroid cancer or a benign thyroid nodule (not recorded which). Some clones in this sample may be carry-over from other donors' samples.

This chain connects TRBV28 to TRBJ2-7; TRBD1 agrees at 7 bases. The CDR3 has 13 residues. The germline V gene encodes CDR1 MDHEN and CDR2 SYDVKM. Unmatched junction bases numbered 6, after V lost 6 bases and J lost 4 bases. CDR3 bases: TGTGCCAGCAGCCGTCCGGGACAGTACGAGCAGTACTTC. Amino acid sequence: CASSRPGQYEQYF.

CDR3 DNA: TGTGCCAGCAGCTCCCCGCTAGCGGGAGAAGAGACCCAGTACTTC. This encodes CASSSPLAGEETQYF. V is TRBV7-9 and J is TRBJ2-5; 10 bases match TRBD2. This CDR3 is built from 15 residues. The germline CDR1 and CDR2 sequences are SEHNR and FQNEAQ (reference sequence). Losses at the gene ends were 4 bases for V and 3 bases for J; bases not matched to a gene: 5.

This clone turned up a few times. The V call is TRBV28, the J call TRBJ1-2; D gene unclear. CDR3 size: 13 residues. Looked up from germline, CDR1 is MDHEN and CDR2 is SYDVKM. The germline V and J ends were trimmed by 5 bases and 2 bases, with 9 bases remaining between them. In DNA, the CDR3 is TGTGCCAGCAGTGGTTCCCGGAACTATGGCTACACCTTC. Residues: CASSGSRNYGYTF.

A single count supports this clone. V and J are TRBV5-1 and TRBJ1-1; D is perhaps TRBD1 (5 bases). With 4 bases removed from V and 4 bases from J, the gap between germline ends came to 14 bases. From germline, CDR1 is SGHRS and CDR2 YFSETQ. The CDR3 consists of 14 residues. CDR3 residues: CASSIATGSTEAFF. The CDR3 nucleotides are TGCGCCAGCAGCATCGCCACAGGATCCACTGAAGCTTTCTTT.

The table lists this clone with a few counts. This chain joins TRBV6-1 and TRBJ1-1; D not resolved. V was cut by 1 base and J by 12 bases, with 18 bases left in between. CDR1 and CDR2 (germline): MNHNS, SASEGT. The CDR3 covers 14 residues. CDR3 bases: TGTGCCAGCAGTGAAGGGGCAGAAGCGGTCATGTCTTTCTTT. Amino acids: CASSEGAEAVMSFF.

This clone has only a few counts. J is TRBJ1-1 and V is TRBV19, with D perhaps matching TRBD1 (5 bases). V dropped 4 bases and J dropped 0 bases, with 12 bases sitting between them. The CDR3 consists of 15 residues. Germline CDR1 reads LNHDA; CDR2 reads SQIVND (reference sequence). The CDR3 region is CASSNHQGMNTEAFF. Written as DNA, the CDR3 is TGTGCCAGTAGTAACCACCAGGGAATGAACACTGAAGCTTTCTTT.

J is TRBJ1-2 and V is TRBV12-3 or TRBV12-4; 7 bases are shared with TRBD1. The V segment lost 7 bases and the J segment 2 bases; nucleotides outside the gene matches: 10. The CDR3 is made up of 15 amino acids. Here the CDR3 DNA reads TGTGCCAGCACCCCAGGCGGGACAGTCAACTATGGCTACACCTTC. Protein sequence: CASTPGGTVNYGYTF.

V is TRBV30 and J is TRBJ2-7; D may be TRBD1 or TRBD2 (5 bases each). Per the germline V gene, CDR1 is GTSNPN and CDR2 is SVGIG (reference sequence). The CDR3 is made up of 14 amino acids. Trimming shortened V by 4 bases and J by 4 bases, and 17 bases separated the two germline ends. The CDR3 spells CAWTRTSGFYEQYF. Written as DNA, the CDR3 is TGTGCCTGGACTCGGACATCGGGATTTTACGAGCAGTACTTC.

The genes are TRBV3-1 and TRBJ1-2; perhaps TRBD1 as D (5 bases). V was clipped by 5 bases and J by 4 bases, with 11 bases between them. The germline V gene has CDR1 LGHDT and CDR2 YNNKEL (reference sequence). CDR3 length equals 13 residues. DNA for the CDR3: TGTGCCAGCAGCACGGGACGGATCTATGGCTACACCTTC. Protein product: CASSTGRIYGYTF.

The J gene is TRBJ2-3, the V gene TRBV11-1; 13 nucleotides align to TRBD2. The CDR3 totals 16 residues. CDR1 is SGHAT and CDR2 is FQDESV in the germline V gene (reference sequence). The trim removed 0 bases at V and 6 bases at J, leaving 3 bases unmatched. The CDR3 sequence: CASSLAPGLAGDTQYF. The CDR3 DNA sequence: TGTGCCAGCAGCTTAGCCCCGGGACTAGCGGGGGATACGCAGTATTTT.

This clone was counted a few times. J is TRBJ1-2 and V is TRBV4-1, with a weak D call TRBD1 (5 bases). The germline V gene encodes CDR1 MGHRA and CDR2 YSYEKL. Trimming shortened V by 0 bases and J by 7 bases, and 9 bases separated the two germline ends. The CDR3 totals 13 residues. The CDR3 bases are TGCGCCAGCAGCCAAGATCGGGGACGTGGCTACACCTTC. It specifies CASSQDRGRGYTF.

The gene calls are TRBV3-1 and TRBJ2-2; D unclear. Germline loops: CDR1 LGHDT, CDR2 YNNKEL (reference sequence). Trimming shortened V by 2 bases and J by 5 bases, and 3 bases separated the two germline ends. The length of the CDR3 is 12 residues. The CDR3, as DNA: TGTGCCAGCAGCCAATCAACCGGGGAGCTGTTTTTT. This encodes CASSQSTGELFF.

In its sample, this clone ranks as medium-sized. The conserved phenylalanine or tryptophan is not found at the CDR3 terminus, so this likely reflects a read error. The DNA is left out, because the CDR3 cannot be placed on it with certainty; the CDR3 is given as TCRdb lists it. The chain carries TRBV5-1 and TRBJ1-2; TRBD1 is taken as the D call from the table, unchecked against the DNA. Including both end residues, the CDR3 is 12 amino acids long. The germline CDR1 and CDR2 sequences are SGHRS and YFSETQ. CDR3 protein: CASSLDGASLHI.

The chain couples TRBV4-1 to TRBJ2-1; D ambiguous. The CDR3 is made up of 14 amino acids. The V end was cut by 0 bases, the J end by 7 bases, with 10 bases between. In germline, CDR1 is MGHRA, CDR2 YSYEKL. CDR3 residues: CASSQEVSWNEQFF. The CDR3 coding sequence is TGCGCCAGCAGCCAAGAAGTTAGCTGGAATGAGCAGTTCTTC.

In this sample, this clone turned up a few times. The chain uses TRBV12-3 or TRBV12-4 and TRBJ1-2, with 10 bases that match TRBD1. The CDR3 consists of 14 residues. Trimming removed 5 bases from V and 4 bases from J; junction bases left unmatched: 4. The CDR3 sequence: CASSPRQGAYGYTF. CDR3 bases: TGTGCCAGCAGTCCCAGACAGGGGGCCTATGGCTACACCTTC.

This clone has only a few counts. This sequence joins TRBV6-5 and TRBJ2-7; TRBD1 is a possible D gene (6 bases). Looked up from germline, CDR1 is MNHEY and CDR2 is SVGAGI. V lost 3 bases, J lost 0 bases, and 12 bases lay in between. The CDR3 has 15 residues. DNA of the CDR3: TGTGCCAGCAGTTATTGGCAGGGGTCCTCCTACGAGCAGTACTTC. Its protein product is CASSYWQGSSYEQYF.

This clone was observed a few times. The chain joins TRBV30 to TRBJ1-6, with a tentative D call TRBD1 (5 bases). The ends were cut back, 3 bases at V and 19 bases at J, with 19 bases in the middle. In germline, CDR1 is GTSNPN, CDR2 SVGIG (reference sequence). The CDR3 consists of 12 residues. This CDR3 reads CAWRVGGPTFHF. As DNA, the CDR3 is TGTGCCTGGAGAGTTGGGGGACCGACCTTTCACTTT.

The chain carries TRBV11-3 and TRBJ2-7; 9 bases fit TRBD1. The CDR3 loop spans 12 amino acids. V trimming: 4 bases; J trimming: 7 bases; junction bases outside the gene matches: 2. Germline lookup yields CDR1 SGHNT and CDR2 YENEEA. CDR3 bases: TGTGCCAGCAGCTCTGGACAGGGGGAGCAGTACTTC. Protein sequence: CASSSGQGEQYF.

The chain joins TRBV28 to TRBJ1-5; weak D call: TRBD1 (5 bases). The CDR3 length is 14 residues. Germline V gives CDR1 MDHEN, CDR2 SYDVKM. V was cut by 7 bases and J by 4 bases, with 14 bases left in between. CDR3 nucleotide sequence: TGTGCCAGCAACTCCCTTGGGGGGAATCAGCCCCAGCATTTT. This encodes CASNSLGGNQPQHF.

In this sample, this clone turned up a few times. The chain couples TRBV27 to TRBJ1-2; TRBD1 matches at 7 bases. This CDR3 region has 16 residues. Trimming cost V 5 bases and J 0 bases; bases outside gene matches: 9. CDR1 and CDR2 (germline): MNHEY, SMNVEV (reference sequence). CDR3 amino acids: CASSPGQVQANYGYTF. CDR3 coding DNA: TGTGCCAGCAGTCCCGGACAGGTTCAAGCTAACTATGGCTACACCTTC.

The chain joins TRBV10-1 to TRBJ2-7, with D possibly TRBD1 on 5 matching bases. Trimming left V 7 bases short and J 2 bases short, with 12 bases between. The CDR3 consists of 13 residues. Germline lookup yields CDR1 WNHNN and CDR2 SYGVQD (reference sequence). The CDR3 bases are TGCGCCAGCACTGCAGGGTACCCCTACGAGCAGTACTTC. It is translated as CASTAGYPYEQYF.

The V call is TRBV4-3, the J call TRBJ1-5; D gene uncertain. The CDR3 has 13 amino acids. The V and J ends lost 0 bases and 6 bases respectively, with 6 bases between them. CDR1 and CDR2 from the germline V gene are LGHNA and YSLEER. The CDR3 here is CASSQDLSQPQHF. DNA for the CDR3: TGCGCCAGCAGCCAAGATCTGAGTCAGCCCCAGCATTTT.

In its sample, this clone was seen a few times. The chain is built from TRBV15 and TRBJ2-7, with no clear D. Germline V gene data show CDR1 as LNHNV and CDR2 as YYDKDF (reference sequence). The CDR3 contains 14 residues. The V gene lost 1 base and the J gene lost 2 bases, with 9 bases spanning the gap. The CDR3 loop reads CATSRGGVTYEQYF. The CDR3 bases are TGTGCCACCAGCAGAGGGGGTGTAACCTACGAGCAGTACTTC.

This clone was observed a few times. The rearrangement links TRBV12-3 or TRBV12-4 to TRBJ1-2; D remains unclear. Trimming took off 8 bases at V and 4 bases at J, with 11 bases between the two ends. The CDR3 is made up of 12 amino acids. The CDR3 sequence: CASWWRLYGYTF. CDR3 DNA sequence: TGTGCCAGCTGGTGGCGGCTCTATGGCTACACCTTC.